Listed here are 23 T cell receptor beta chains from one sample, sequenced in a study of beta chain features in type 1 diabetes. Expressed TCRB transcripts were sequenced because the isolated RNA had all been reverse transcribed beforehand. Using immunoSEQ multiplex PCR, the repertoire was profiled, and TCRdb retains in-frame clones only, with some absent. The sample shows 450,000 to 600,000 clones, about 29% of them seen only once. The sequenced sample was naive CD4+ T cells from blood. The receptors originated from a man aged 18 to 30 in good health.

In this sample, this clone turned up a few times. This CDR3 reads CASSALADTQYF. CDR3 nucleotides: TGTGCCAGCAGCGCCCTGGCAGATACGCAGTATTTT. The chain has TRBV9 and TRBJ2-3; D gene unclear. The CDR3 spans 12 residues. The V end lost 3 bases, the J end lost 4 bases, and 6 bases lay between the germline ends. Germline CDR1 SGDLS, CDR2 YYNGEE.

The chain joins TRBV9 to TRBJ2-7; possible D gene TRBD1, 7 bases. V lost 2 bases and J 0 bases, leaving 12 bases between the germline ends. CDR1 SGDLS and CDR2 YYNGEE come from the germline V gene. The CDR3 runs 15 residues. The CDR3 region has the DNA TGTGCCAGCAGCGTCGCGGGACAGAACTCCTACGAGCAGTACTTC. Translated, it gives CASSVAGQNSYEQYF.

In this sample, this clone turned up a few times. The chain recombines TRBV29-1 with TRBJ2-5; 10 bases are a match to TRBD1. Germline V gene lookup returns CDR1 SQVTM and CDR2 ANQGSEA. V was clipped by 7 bases and J by 1 base; unmatched bases: 0. The CDR3 totals 12 residues. The DNA for the CDR3 is TGCAGCGGGACAGGGGGCCAAGAGACCCAGTACTTC. This sequence encodes CSGTGGQETQYF.

This clone has more than one count but fewer than ten. This chain connects TRBV29-1 to TRBJ2-2; 9 bases fit TRBD2. Germline V lookup: CDR1 SQVTM, CDR2 ANQGSEA. Trimming at V came to 4 bases and at J to 1 base, leaving 4 bases not matched to a gene. This CDR3 has 15 residues. Written as DNA, the CDR3 is TGCAGCGTTGTAGGGACTAGCAAGAACACCGGGGAGCTGTTTTTT. It codes for CSVVGTSKNTGELFF.

The chain's CDR3 is CAISESGPYNEQFF. The CDR3 DNA reads TGTGCCATCAGTGAGTCTGGGCCCTACAATGAGCAGTTCTTC. The chain carries TRBV10-3 and TRBJ2-1; D gene unclear. Germline V lookup: CDR1 ENHRY, CDR2 SYGVKD. CDR3 length: 14 residues. Trimming took 0 bases from V and 2 from J, leaving 5 bases between them.

The CDR3, as DNA: TGTGCCTGGAGTGACCTACAGGGGGAGCCCCAGCATTTT. Amino acid sequence: CAWSDLQGEPQHF. The V call is TRBV30, the J call TRBJ1-5, with 8 bases fitting TRBD1. The CDR3 runs to 13 residues. V was clipped by 1 base and J by 8 bases; unmatched bases: 4. CDR1 and CDR2 (germline): GTSNPN, SVGIG (reference sequence).

The V call is TRBV29-1, the J call TRBJ2-1; tentative D call: TRBD1 (6 bases). There are 11 residues in the CDR3. The germline V gene encodes CDR1 SQVTM and CDR2 ANQGSEA. V shed 5 bases and J shed 10 bases, with 12 bases lying between them. The CDR3 nucleotides read TGCAGCGTTACAGGGAGAGCGGAGCAGTTCTTC. Translation: CSVTGRAEQFF.

The chain combines TRBV19 with TRBJ2-1; 14 bases line up with TRBD2. Germline lookup yields CDR1 LNHDA and CDR2 SQIVND (reference sequence). CDR3 length equals 16 residues. J was trimmed by 4 bases and V by 5 bases; bases with no gene match: 4. The CDR3 sequence is CASSSRTSGRYNEQFF. CDR3 nucleotide sequence: TGTGCCAGTAGTTCGAGGACTAGCGGGAGGTACAATGAGCAGTTCTTC.

This chain joins TRBV10-3 and TRBJ2-1; TRBD1 matches 7 bases. Trimming removed 2 bases from V and 4 bases from J; junction bases left unmatched: 5. CDR3 size: 15 residues. Germline V gives CDR1 ENHRY, CDR2 SYGVKD. CDR3 protein: CAISEVGTAYNEQFF. In nucleotides, the CDR3 is TGTGCCATCAGTGAGGTGGGGACAGCATACAATGAGCAGTTCTTC.

This clone has more than one count but fewer than ten. The chain links TRBV9 to TRBJ2-1; 10 positions match TRBD2. V shed 4 bases and J 7 bases; nucleotides not matched to a gene: 11. Germline CDR1 reads SGDLS; CDR2 reads YYNGEE. The CDR3 covers 16 residues. CDR3 nucleotides: TGTGCCAGCAGCACCCGGACTAGCGGAGTCAGGAATGAGCAGTTCTTC. Amino acids: CASSTRTSGVRNEQFF.

V usage is TRBV7-2 and J usage is TRBJ2-7; 7 bases fit TRBD1. Trimming removed 1 base from V and 3 bases from J; junction bases left unmatched: 0. Germline CDR1 is SGHTA and CDR2 is FQGNSA. The CDR3 contains 13 residues. CDR3: CASSLGTGYEQYF. The DNA of the CDR3 is TGTGCCAGCAGCTTAGGGACAGGCTACGAGCAGTACTTC.

This clone was observed a handful of times. The CDR3 spells CASSLGTLYNEQFF. The CDR3 DNA follows: TGTGCCAGCAGCCTAGGGACTCTATACAATGAGCAGTTCTTC. V and J are TRBV9 and TRBJ2-1; possible D gene TRBD2, 6 bases. V lost 4 bases and J lost 4, with 12 bases in between. Germline assignment: CDR1 SGDLS and CDR2 YYNGEE. This CDR3 contains 14 residues. The complete variable domain, with remaining parts taken from reference TRBV9 and TRBJ2-1, reads DSGVTQTPKHLITATGQRVTLRCSPRSGDLSVYWYQQSLDQGLQFLIQYYNGEERAKGNILERFSAQQFPDLHSELNLSSLELGDSALYFCASSLGTLYNEQFFGPGTRLTVL.

This clone was recorded a few times. The J gene is TRBJ2-7, the V gene TRBV28; a possible D gene is TRBD1 (5 bases). The germline V and J ends were trimmed by 3 bases and 3 bases, with 12 bases remaining between them. The CDR3 loop spans 14 amino acids. Per germline, CDR1 MDHEN and CDR2 SYDVKM. The CDR3 here is CASSFPGHFYEQYF. CDR3 DNA: TGTGCCAGCAGTTTCCCCGGACACTTCTACGAGCAGTACTTC.

The rearrangement joins TRBV4-2 to TRBJ1-1, with TRBD1 matching over 10 bases. CDR3 size: 14 residues. J lost 5 bases, V lost 4 bases, and 4 bases had no gene match. The germline gives CDR1 LGHNA, CDR2 YNFKEQ. This CDR3 reads CASSPTDRGTEAFF. In DNA, the CDR3 is TGTGCCAGCAGCCCCACGGACAGGGGGACTGAAGCTTTCTTT.

This clone was counted a few times. The rearrangement joins TRBV9 to TRBJ2-1; D tentatively fits TRBD1 or TRBD2 (5 bases each). The V end lost 3 bases, the J end lost 0 bases, and 10 bases lay between the germline ends. The CDR3 has 15 residues. Germline assignment: CDR1 SGDLS and CDR2 YYNGEE. The CDR3 DNA follows: TGTGCCAGCAGCGCGGGACCCGTCTCCTACAATGAGCAGTTCTTC. Translation: CASSAGPVSYNEQFF.

The chain is built from TRBV5-1 and TRBJ2-1, with 8 bases identical to TRBD2. This CDR3 region has 14 residues. The junction had 2 bases not matched to a gene; V was cut back by 2 bases and J by 4 bases. CDR1 is SGHRS and CDR2 is YFSETQ in the germline V gene. The chain's CDR3 is CASSFLAGYNEQFF. The CDR3 DNA reads TGCGCCAGCAGCTTCTTAGCGGGGTACAATGAGCAGTTCTTC.

The rearrangement joins TRBV5-1 to TRBJ2-1; 12 bases are shared with TRBD1. The CDR3 length is 17 residues. The V gene's germline CDR1 is SGHRS and CDR2 YFSETQ. V was clipped by 0 bases and J by 7 bases; unmatched bases: 8. CDR3 nucleotide sequence: TGCGCCAGCAGCTTGGAGGGACAGGGGGCGCAGTCGAATGAGCAGTTCTTC. Translation: CASSLEGQGAQSNEQFF.

The chain links TRBV30 to TRBJ2-1; D is uncertain. The germline V and J ends were trimmed by 7 bases and 0 bases, with 22 bases remaining between them. The CDR3 runs to 17 residues. Germline lookup yields CDR1 GTSNPN and CDR2 SVGIG (reference sequence). The CDR3 DNA is TGTGCCTACCAGATTTCTCTAGGCCCGAGCTCCTACAATGAGCAGTTCTTC. As protein: CAYQISLGPSSYNEQFF.

The chain recombines TRBV7-2 with TRBJ2-1; the match to TRBD2 covers 9 bases. The germline V gene encodes CDR1 SGHTA and CDR2 FQGNSA. This CDR3 is built from 16 residues. The ends lost 0 bases at V and 8 bases at J; junction bases unmatched: 8. For the CDR3, the DNA is TGTGCCAGCAGCTTAGCTAGCGGGAGTAGCATCGATGAGCAGTTCTTC. The encoded protein is CASSLASGSSIDEQFF.

This clone was observed a single time. The chain has TRBV6-1 and TRBJ1-5; D unresolved. Trimming pared 5 bases from V and 2 bases from J, leaving 10 bases between. This CDR3 region has 14 residues. Germline CDR1 MNHNS, CDR2 SASEGT. The DNA of the CDR3 is TGTGCCAGCAGTACCGACGGGCGCAATCAGCCCCAGCATTTT. Amino acid sequence: CASSTDGRNQPQHF.

Note on this clone: The same CDR3 is also encoded by other DNA sequences in this sample. The chain joins TRBV30 to TRBJ2-7; TRBD2 is a possible D gene (5 bases). The CDR3 sequence is 12 residues long. V was pared by 2 bases and J by 2 bases, with 7 bases between. The germline gives CDR1 GTSNPN, CDR2 SVGIG (reference sequence). CDR3: CAWSLGAYEQYF. The CDR3 bases are TGTGCCTGGAGTTTGGGAGCCTACGAGCAGTACTTC. The full variable domain, in which reference TRBV30 and TRBJ2-7 provide the parts outside the CDR3, is SQTIHQWPATLVQPVGSPLSLECTVEGTSNPNLYWYRQAAGRGLQLLFYSVGIGQISSEVPQNLSASRPQDRQFILSSKKLLLSDSGFYLCAWSLGAYEQYFGPGTRLTVT.

V gene TRBV7-9 combines with J gene TRBJ2-6; D unresolved. The V and J ends lost 1 base and 1 base respectively, with 8 bases between them. The CDR3 totals 16 residues. Germline values: CDR1 SEHNR, CDR2 FQNEAQ (reference sequence). The CDR3: CASSLVYVSGANVLTF. CDR3 in DNA: TGTGCCAGCAGCTTAGTATACGTGTCTGGGGCCAACGTCCTGACTTTC.

CDR3 sequence (DNA): TGTGCCTGGAGCCTGACAGGAGGAGTTCAGCCCCAGCATTTT. Protein product: CAWSLTGGVQPQHF. The rearrangement links TRBV30 to TRBJ1-5; the D gene is possibly TRBD1 (6 bases). CDR3 size: 14 residues. V shed 3 bases and J shed 6 bases, with 15 bases lying between them. The germline V gene encodes CDR1 GTSNPN and CDR2 SVGIG (reference sequence).